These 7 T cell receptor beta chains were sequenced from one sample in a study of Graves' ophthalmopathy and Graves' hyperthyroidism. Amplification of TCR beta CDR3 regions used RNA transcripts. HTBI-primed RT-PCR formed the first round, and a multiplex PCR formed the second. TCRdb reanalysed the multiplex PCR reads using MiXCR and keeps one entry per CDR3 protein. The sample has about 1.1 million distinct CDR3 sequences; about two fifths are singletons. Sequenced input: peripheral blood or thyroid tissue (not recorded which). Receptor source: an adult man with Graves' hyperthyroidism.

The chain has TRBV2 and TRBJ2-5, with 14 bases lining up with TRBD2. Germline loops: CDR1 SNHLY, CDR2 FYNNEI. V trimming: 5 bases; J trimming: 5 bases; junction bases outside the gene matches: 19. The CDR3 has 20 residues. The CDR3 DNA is TGTGCCAGCAGTTACTCAGAGCCGGGACTAGCGGGGGAATCCTGGGAGACCCAGTACTTC. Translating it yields CASSYSEPGLAGESWETQYF.

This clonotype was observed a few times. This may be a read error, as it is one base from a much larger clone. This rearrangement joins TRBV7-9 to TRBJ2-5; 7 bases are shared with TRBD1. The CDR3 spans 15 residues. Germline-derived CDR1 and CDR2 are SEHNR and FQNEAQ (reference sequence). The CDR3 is CVSSSRRQGQETQYF. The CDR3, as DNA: TGTGTCAGCAGCTCCCGGAGACAGGGACAAGAGACCCAGTACTTC.

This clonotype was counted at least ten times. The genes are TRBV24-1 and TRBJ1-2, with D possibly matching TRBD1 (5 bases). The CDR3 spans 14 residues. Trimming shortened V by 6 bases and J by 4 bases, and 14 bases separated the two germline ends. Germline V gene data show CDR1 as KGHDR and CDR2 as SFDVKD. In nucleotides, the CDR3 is TGTGCCACCAGTCAATCGGGACTCATCTATGGCTACACCTTC. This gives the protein CATSQSGLIYGYTF.

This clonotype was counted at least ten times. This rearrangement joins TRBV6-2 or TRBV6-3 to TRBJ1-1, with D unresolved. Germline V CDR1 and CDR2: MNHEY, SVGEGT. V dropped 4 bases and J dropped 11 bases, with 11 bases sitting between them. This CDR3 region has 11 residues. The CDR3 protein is CASSFGSGAFF. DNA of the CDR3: TGTGCCAGCAGTTTTGGTTCCGGGGCTTTCTTT.

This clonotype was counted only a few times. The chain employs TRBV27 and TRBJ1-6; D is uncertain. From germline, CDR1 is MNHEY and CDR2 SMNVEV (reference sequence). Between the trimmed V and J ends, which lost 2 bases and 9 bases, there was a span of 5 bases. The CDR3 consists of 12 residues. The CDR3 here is CASSLNGSPLHF. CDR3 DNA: TGTGCCAGCAGTTTAAACGGTTCACCCCTCCACTTT.

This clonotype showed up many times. CDR3 amino acids: CASRQGGRAPLHF. The CDR3 region has the DNA TGTGCCAGTAGACAGGGCGGTCGAGCACCCCTCCACTTT. The chain combines TRBV2 with TRBJ1-6, with 7 bases matching TRBD1. J gave up 11 bases and V 9 bases, and 10 bases lay outside the gene matches. The CDR3 consists of 13 residues. Germline V lookup: CDR1 SNHLY, CDR2 FYNNEI.

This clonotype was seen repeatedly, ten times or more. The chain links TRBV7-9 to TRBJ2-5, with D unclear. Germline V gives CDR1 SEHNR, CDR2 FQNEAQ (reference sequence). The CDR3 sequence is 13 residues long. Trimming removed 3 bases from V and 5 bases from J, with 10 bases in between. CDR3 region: CASSFPDLETQYF. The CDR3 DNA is TGTGCCAGCAGCTTCCCGGACCTGGAGACCCAGTACTTC.